These 12 T cell receptor beta chains were all obtained from the same sample, sequenced in a study of response to subunit inactivated influenza vaccine. Via MiXCR, TCRdb re-called the RT-PCR reads, giving one row per CDR3 protein. This repertoire shows approximately 290,000 distinct CDR3 sequences, approximately 20% found once; its top ten account for approximately 10%. The sample here was PBMCs from blood, taken approximately 20 months after vaccination. These receptors were collected from a man in his fifties or sixties who received an inactivated influenza vaccine.

This clonotype was seen at least ten times. A read error may account for a junction end that differs from germline. V is TRBV12-3 or TRBV12-4 and J is TRBJ1-1; the D gene is possibly TRBD1 (6 bases). The CDR3 runs to 12 residues. CDR3 in DNA: TGTGCCAGCCGTTTGGGAGGGGGTGAAGCTTTCTTT. Translating gives CASRLGGGEAFF.

The table lists this clonotype with a few counts. The V call is TRBV18, the J call TRBJ2-7; D is uncertain. V lost 5 bases to trimming and J lost 7 bases, with 18 bases between them. The CDR3 is 14 amino acids. Looked up from germline, CDR1 is KGHSH and CDR2 is LQKENI. This chain's CDR3 is CASSELAGGGEQYF. In DNA form, the CDR3 reads TGTGCCAGCTCAGAGTTGGCTGGTGGTGGGGAGCAGTACTTC. The full variable domain, in which reference TRBV18 and TRBJ2-7 provide the parts outside the CDR3, is NAGVMQNPRHLVRRRGQEARLRCSPMKGHSHVYWYRQLPEEGLKFMVYLQKENIIDESGMPKERFSAEFPKEGPSILRIQQVVRGDSAAYFCASSELAGGGEQYFGPGTRLTVT.

V gene TRBV7-2 combines with J gene TRBJ1-2; a weak D match, TRBD1 (6 bases). Deletions cut 5 bases from V and 8 bases from J, with 15 bases between. CDR1 SGHTA and CDR2 FQGNSA come from the germline V gene. This CDR3 comprises 13 residues. CDR3 in amino acids: CASSPKSGEGYTF. CDR3 nucleotides: TGTGCCAGCAGCCCGAAGTCAGGGGAGGGCTACACCTTC.

The V gene is TRBV5-4, the J gene TRBJ2-7; 8 bases are a match to TRBD1. The CDR3 is 17 residues long. V lost 1 base to trimming and J lost 6 bases; unmatched junction nucleotides: 15. Germline CDR1 and CDR2: SGHNT and YYREEE (reference sequence). The CDR3 loop reads CASSLLLQGAIGSEQYF. In DNA form, the CDR3 reads TGTGCCAGCAGCTTGTTACTCCAGGGGGCTATCGGTAGCGAGCAGTACTTC.

The chain combines TRBV11-2 with TRBJ2-3; TRBD1 is a possible D gene (6 bases). V was clipped by 5 bases and J by 3 bases, with 15 bases between them. The germline CDR1 and CDR2 sequences are SGHAT and FQNNGV. This CDR3 spans 15 amino acids. The CDR3 loop reads CASSATDSRTDTQYF. The CDR3, as DNA: TGTGCCAGCAGCGCAACGGACAGTCGAACAGATACGCAGTATTTT.

In regard to this clonotype: Possible read error: a much larger clone is one base away. This CDR3 is missing its conserved last phenylalanine or tryptophan, likely due to a read error. The V and J genes are TRBV3-1 and TRBJ1-6, with a weak D call TRBD1 (6 bases). V was trimmed by 0 bases and J by 10 bases, leaving 13 bases between them. CDR3 length: 15 residues. Germline lookup yields CDR1 LGHDT and CDR2 YNNKEL (reference sequence). The CDR3 nucleotides read TGTGCCAGCAGCCAAGATTGGCAGGGGAAATCACCCCTCCACCTT. Amino acids: CASSQDWQGKSPLHL.

This clonotype showed up just a few times. V gene TRBV12-3 or TRBV12-4 combines with J gene TRBJ2-7; no reliable D call. Trimming left V 0 bases short and J 3 bases short, with 3 bases between. There are 12 residues in the CDR3. The CDR3, as DNA: TGTGCCAGCAGTTTAGCCTACTACGAGCAGTACTTC. It is translated as CASSLAYYEQYF.

The J gene is TRBJ2-7, the V gene TRBV5-1; D might be TRBD2 (5 bases). The length of the CDR3 is 14 residues. Germline CDR1 SGHRS, CDR2 YFSETQ. V was cut by 4 bases and J by 5 bases, with 16 bases left in between. CDR3 loop: CASSGGLPQDEQYF. CDR3 DNA sequence: TGCGCCAGCAGCGGCGGACTGCCGCAGGACGAGCAGTACTTC.

This chain uses TRBV12-3 or TRBV12-4 with TRBJ1-5; possibly TRBD1 for D (5 bases). V lost 6 bases and J lost 7, with 13 bases in between. The CDR3 has 13 residues. CDR3 nucleotides: TGTGCCAGCAGCGGGGACGGACCCCAGCCCCAGCATTTT. Its translation: CASSGDGPQPQHF.

V gene TRBV15 combines with J gene TRBJ2-7, with TRBD1 matching over 10 bases. This CDR3 is 16 amino acids long. Germline V CDR1 and CDR2: LNHNV, YYDKDF (reference sequence). Trimming removed 0 bases from V and 5 bases from J; junction bases left unmatched: 7. The CDR3 sequence is CATSRDRGTGAHEQYF. The CDR3 nucleotides read TGTGCCACCAGCAGAGATCGGGGGACAGGGGCTCACGAGCAGTACTTC.

The chain carries TRBV12-3 or TRBV12-4 and TRBJ2-1; TRBD2 matches at 7 bases. The CDR3 has 12 residues. The V segment lost 4 bases and the J segment 14 bases; nucleotides outside the gene matches: 8. CDR3 in DNA: TGTGCCAGCAGTTGGTTTGGGCGGGAGAAGTTCTTC. Translating it yields CASSWFGREKFF.

The J gene is TRBJ2-5, the V gene TRBV5-5; the D gene is possibly TRBD1 (5 bases). V lost 4 bases, J lost 1 base, and 14 bases lay in between. Germline assignment: CDR1 SGHKS and CDR2 YYEKEE (reference sequence). CDR3 length equals 15 residues. This chain's CDR3 is CASSQTPQVQETQYF. In nucleotides, the CDR3 is TGTGCCAGCAGCCAAACCCCACAGGTCCAAGAGACCCAGTACTTC. Drawing the rest from reference TRBV5-5 and TRBJ2-5, the complete variable domain is DAGVTQSPTHLIKTRGQQVTLRCSPISGHKSVSWYQQVLGQGPQFIFQYYEKEERGRGNFPDRFSARQFPNYSSELNVNALLLGDSALYLCASSQTPQVQETQYFGPGTRLLVL.